This TCR beta chain was found in a study of cytomegalovirus exposure and HLA in healthy donors. General study findings and limits: TCR beta V segments were, for the most part, productive about 87% or about 30% of the time in an earlier analysis. The listing of approximately 160 TCR beta chains classed them as cytomegalovirus-associated. Rarity held for most TCR sequences, but there were some public TCRs that occurred in many donors.

Comment on this clone: Its antigen is not known.

The PCR employed 60 Vbeta primers together with 13 Jbeta primers. Sequencing was performed with immunoSEQ multiplex PCR; in TCRdb, only in-frame clones are kept and a portion is missing. The repertoire has 150,000 to 200,000 clones, under 90% of them found once; the top ten carry approximately 1.9%. CDR1 is MGHRA, CDR2 YSYEKL, per germline. The CDR3 covers 16 residues. V shed 1 base and J 5 bases; nucleotides not matched to a gene: 8. This TCR derives from a man aged 18 to 30 in good health and CMV-seronegative. The chain combines TRBV4-1 with TRBJ2-1, with 7 nucleotides matching TRBD2. The sample taken for sequencing was PBMCs. CDR3 sequence (DNA): TGCGCCAGCAGCCAAGGGGGGGGTGACTATGACAATGAGCAGTTCTTC. This translates into CASSQGGGDYDNEQFF.